Below are 22 T cell receptor beta chains sequenced from a single sample in a study of blood T cell repertoires in COVID-19. Using immunoSEQ multiplex PCR, the repertoire was profiled, and TCRdb retains in-frame clones only, with some absent. The sample has almost 500,000 clones, approximately 90% seen once. The sample consisted of PBMCs or T cells enriched from blood (not recorded which). The receptors were gathered from a woman aged 55 to 70 who had recovered from COVID-19.

The J gene is TRBJ2-1, the V gene TRBV27; D is possibly TRBD2 (6 bases). The CDR3 runs to 15 residues. Germline V gene sequence: CDR1 MNHEY, CDR2 SMNVEV (reference sequence). Deletions cut 6 bases from V and 5 bases from J, with 17 bases between. The DNA for the CDR3 is TGTGCCAGCAGCCGCGGGGAAAGGCGCCACAATGAGCAGTTCTTC. Translated, it gives CASSRGERRHNEQFF.

V gene TRBV10-1 combines with J gene TRBJ2-3; D is unclear. V was clipped by 6 bases and J by 2 bases, with 12 bases between them. Germline CDR1 WNHNN, CDR2 SYGVQD (reference sequence). CDR3 length equals 14 residues. The CDR3 DNA sequence: TGCGCCAGCAGCCCCTTCACTTTCACAGATACGCAGTATTTT. Protein: CASSPFTFTDTQYF.

The chain has TRBV6-5 and TRBJ2-2; TRBD1 matches 7 bases. Germline V CDR1 and CDR2: MNHEY, SVGAGI. The CDR3 length is 14 residues. The V segment lost 11 bases and the J segment 6 bases; nucleotides outside the gene matches: 12. CDR3 coding DNA: TGTGCCTGCTCCGACAGGGTTGGCTCCGGGGAGCTGTTTTTT. Amino acid sequence: CACSDRVGSGELFF.

The chain joins TRBV28 to TRBJ1-6; 7 nucleotides align to TRBD1. The V and J ends lost 5 bases and 11 bases, in that order; junction bases with no gene match: 6. This CDR3 spans 13 amino acids. CDR1 MDHEN and CDR2 SYDVKM come from the germline V gene. CDR3 in amino acids: CASSDPGGTPLHF. In DNA, the CDR3 is TGTGCCAGCAGTGACCCAGGGGGGACACCCCTCCACTTT.

The chain uses TRBV7-9 and TRBJ2-2; 12 bases map to TRBD1. Germline V CDR1 and CDR2: SEHNR, FQNEAQ (reference sequence). V trimming: 11 bases; J trimming: 4 bases; junction bases outside the gene matches: 5. The CDR3 has 14 residues. CDR3 sequence: CAAPGQGATGELFF. The CDR3 DNA follows: TGTGCCGCACCGGGACAGGGGGCCACCGGGGAGCTGTTTTTT.

The rearrangement joins TRBV19 to TRBJ2-5, with 7 positions matching TRBD1. Germline-derived CDR1 and CDR2 are LNHDA and SQIVND (reference sequence). V shed 4 bases, J shed 1 base, and the junction held 6 bases outside the gene matches. This CDR3 has 15 amino acids. CDR3 amino acids: CASSTRGPSQETQYF. DNA for the CDR3: TGTGCCAGTAGTACGAGGGGGCCATCCCAAGAGACCCAGTACTTC.

CDR3 residues: CASSQVETYNEQFF. CDR3 sequence (DNA): TGTGCCAGCAGCCAAGTCGAGACCTACAATGAGCAGTTCTTC. The rearrangement joins TRBV4-2 to TRBJ2-1; unclear D gene. Germline lookup yields CDR1 LGHNA and CDR2 YNFKEQ. With 1 base removed from V and 2 bases from J, the gap between germline ends came to 6 bases. CDR3 length: 14 residues.

This clone was counted a single time. The J gene is TRBJ2-7, the V gene TRBV5-1; 9 nucleotides match TRBD1. V lost 0 bases, J lost 5 bases, and 6 bases stayed unmatched. The length of the CDR3 is 15 residues. CDR1 and CDR2 (germline): SGHRS, YFSETQ. The CDR3 nucleotides are TGCGCCAGCAGCTTGGGCGGGACAGGGACCCACGAGCAGTACTTC. It specifies CASSLGGTGTHEQYF.

V gene TRBV19 combines with J gene TRBJ2-1, with TRBD2 identical over 9 bases. The CDR3 consists of 15 residues. Trimming took 0 bases from V and 8 from J; bases not matched to a gene: 5. Looked up from germline, CDR1 is LNHDA and CDR2 is SQIVND (reference sequence). CDR3 in DNA: TGTGCCAGTAGTATAGATCTAGCGGGGAAGTATGAGCAGTTCTTC. This codes for CASSIDLAGKYEQFF.

The chain couples TRBV5-6 to TRBJ2-1; 8 bases are shared with TRBD1. Unmatched junction bases numbered 12, after V lost 6 bases and J lost 4 bases. In germline, CDR1 is SGHDT, CDR2 YYEEEE. The CDR3 covers 16 residues. In nucleotides, the CDR3 is TGTGCCAGCAAGCAATGGACAGGGAAATTGTACAATGAGCAGTTCTTC. Protein sequence: CASKQWTGKLYNEQFF.

CDR3 coding DNA: TGCGCCAGCAGCGGACCACAGGGGAGCGACTCTGGGGCCAACGTCCTGACTTTC. Translation gives CASSGPQGSDSGANVLTF. This chain uses TRBV5-1 with TRBJ2-6; 7 bases align to TRBD1. The CDR3 contains 18 residues. J was trimmed by 0 bases and V by 4 bases; bases with no gene match: 10. CDR1 is SGHRS and CDR2 is YFSETQ in the germline V gene.

This CDR3 reads CASSLGPRAGGSNQPQHF. In DNA, the CDR3 is TGTGCCAGCAGTTTAGGCCCCCGGGCAGGGGGGAGCAATCAGCCCCAGCATTTT. This chain links TRBV27 with TRBJ1-5, with 7 nucleotides matching TRBD1. This CDR3 is built from 18 residues. CDR1 and CDR2 (germline): MNHEY, SMNVEV (reference sequence). After removal of 2 bases from V and 1 base from J, the junction contained 11 bases not matched to a gene.

The CDR3 DNA reads as TGTGCCAGCAGTGAAGCTGTCACCCGGGGGACTGAAGCTTTCTTT. Translated, it gives CASSEAVTRGTEAFF. This chain uses TRBV6-1 with TRBJ1-1; possible D gene TRBD1, 5 bases. Trimming took 0 bases from V and 5 from J, leaving 13 bases between them. This CDR3 region has 15 residues. The germline CDR1 and CDR2 sequences are MNHNS and SASEGT.

Only one count was recorded for this clone. The CDR3 sequence: CASSLSSPTNEKLFF. For the CDR3, the DNA is TGTGCCAGCAGCTTATCGTCTCCAACTAATGAAAAACTGTTTTTT. The chain recombines TRBV7-2 with TRBJ1-4, with D unresolved. Trimming left V 2 bases short and J 0 bases short, with 7 bases between. Germline assignment: CDR1 SGHTA and CDR2 FQGNSA. This CDR3 is built from 15 residues.

CDR3 coding DNA: TGTGCCAGCAGCCGTGGACAGGGAGTGGGTTCACCCCTCCACTTT. Protein sequence: CASSRGQGVGSPLHF. The gene calls are TRBV3-1 (or the pseudogene TRBV3-2) and TRBJ1-6; 8 positions match TRBD1. The CDR3 is made up of 15 amino acids. The germline gives CDR1 LGHDT, CDR2 YNNKEL (reference sequence). The V segment lost 4 bases and the J segment 9 bases; nucleotides outside the gene matches: 8.

This clone was picked up one time. The rearrangement links TRBV24-1 to TRBJ2-3, with D tentatively TRBD2 (5 bases). The CDR3 spans 15 residues. The germline V gene has CDR1 KGHDR and CDR2 SFDVKD. Trimming cost V 0 bases and J 4 bases, with 10 bases left between them. The CDR3 spells CATSDLGLAADTQYF. The CDR3 coding sequence is TGTGCCACCAGTGATTTGGGGCTAGCCGCAGATACGCAGTATTTT.

The chain has TRBV21-1 and TRBJ2-1; the table calls TRBD1, which could not be checked here. TRBV21-1 counts as a pseudogene. The CDR3 contains 16 residues. CDR3 in amino acids: CASAVGSTYSYNEQFF. The CDR3 bases are TGTGCCAGCGCCGTGGGCTCCACCTACTCCTACAATGAGCAGTTCTTC.

V gene TRBV6-1 combines with J gene TRBJ1-5; D is unresolved. With 3 bases removed from V and 5 bases from J, the gap between germline ends came to 5 bases. Germline V gene data show CDR1 as MNHNS and CDR2 as SASEGT. There are 12 residues in the CDR3. The DNA for the CDR3 is TGTGCCAGCAGTGACACTCATCAGCCCCAGCATTTT. Its translation is CASSDTHQPQHF.

This rearrangement joins TRBV19 to TRBJ2-5, with TRBD2 matching over 9 bases. V shed 11 bases, J shed 2 bases, and the junction held 6 bases outside the gene matches. Per germline, CDR1 LNHDA and CDR2 SQIVND (reference sequence). CDR3 length equals 13 residues. CDR3 amino acids: CACRSGGQETQYF. As DNA, the CDR3 is TGTGCCTGTCGCAGCGGGGGGCAAGAGACCCAGTACTTC. Full variable domain (missing parts from reference TRBV19 and TRBJ2-5): DGGITQSPKYLFRKEGQNVTLSCEQNLNHDAMYWYRQDPGQGLRLIYYSQIVNDFQKGDIAEGYSVSREKKESFPLTVTSAQKNPTAFYLCACRSGGQETQYFGPGTRLLVL.

This chain joins TRBV18 and TRBJ2-7; 7 nucleotides agree with TRBD2. The CDR3 length is 14 residues. From germline, CDR1 is KGHSH and CDR2 LQKENI. J gave up 3 bases and V 6 bases, and 8 bases lay outside the gene matches. The CDR3: CASSKAREGYEQYV. For the CDR3, the DNA is TGTGCCAGCTCCAAGGCCAGGGAGGGCTACGAGCAGTACGTC.

The V call is TRBV11-2, the J call TRBJ2-4, with D tentatively TRBD2 (5 bases). Germline V CDR1 and CDR2: SGHAT, FQNNGV. There are 15 residues in the CDR3. Between the trimmed V and J ends, which lost 4 bases and 6 bases, there was a span of 16 bases. The CDR3 DNA reads TGTGCCAGCAGCTCCTACGGAACGCGGGTAAACATTCAGTACTTC. Its protein is CASSSYGTRVNIQYF.

V is TRBV18 and J is TRBJ1-5; perhaps TRBD1 as D (6 bases). Germline CDR1 and CDR2: KGHSH and LQKENI. The V end lost 6 bases, the J end lost 3 bases, and 12 bases lay between the germline ends. This CDR3 comprises 14 residues. The CDR3 spells CASSARDTNQPQHF. CDR3 sequence (DNA): TGTGCCAGCTCCGCCCGGGACACCAATCAGCCCCAGCATTTT.